This is a list of T cell receptor beta chains from one sample in a study of shared clonotypes between healthy human individuals. Produced via immunoSEQ multiplex PCR; TCRdb's table is partial and in-frame only. This sample has about 1.1 million clones, with approximately 80% found just once. The sequenced material came from memory CD4+ T cells from PBMCs. These receptors originate from a man in his late teens or twenties in good health. Some clones in this sample may be carry-over from other donors' samples. CDR3s include the opening cysteine and the closing phenylalanine or tryptophan. Each record gives: J gene, D gene, clone size, V gene, CDR3 protein, CDR3 DNA. The D gene is left open where the match is weak. Size is omitted from some rows. Given values are once, few, many or a class for expanded clones.

j_call: TRBJ2-7
d_call: TRBD2
clone_size: .
v_call: TRBV15
cdr3_aa: CATSRGLAGGSYEQYF
cdr3_nt: TGTGCCACCAGCAGGGGACTAGCGGGAGGGTCGTACGAGCAGTACTTC

j_call: TRBJ2-3
d_call: TRBD2
clone_size: .
v_call: TRBV10-3
cdr3_aa: CASRTLAGVTDTQYF
cdr3_nt: TGTGCCTCAAGAACCCTAGCGGGAGTCACAGATACGCAGTATTTT

j_call: TRBJ2-7
d_call: .
clone_size: .
v_call: TRBV11-2
cdr3_aa: CASSLGLLSYEQYF
cdr3_nt: TGTGCCAGCAGCTTAGGGCTCCTCTCCTACGAGCAGTACTTC

j_call: TRBJ2-7
d_call: .
clone_size: many
v_call: TRBV10-3
cdr3_aa: CAISAGQGTVTYEQYF
cdr3_nt: TGTGCCATCAGTGCGGGTCAGGGGACCGTAACCTACGAGCAGTACTTC

j_call: TRBJ1-1
d_call: .
clone_size: once
v_call: TRBV2
cdr3_aa: CATTTGQNTEAFF
cdr3_nt: TGTGCCACCACGACGGGGCAGAACACTGAAGCTTTCTTT

j_call: TRBJ1-3
d_call: TRBD1
clone_size: .
v_call: TRBV6-6
cdr3_aa: CASSRRTGSGNTIYF
cdr3_nt: TGTGCCAGCAGTCGCCGGACAGGGTCAGGAAACACCATATATTTT

j_call: TRBJ1-3
d_call: TRBD1
clone_size: many
v_call: TRBV5-4
cdr3_aa: CASSKTLTGGPGNTIYF
cdr3_nt: TGTGCCAGCAGCAAGACCCTCACAGGGGGGCCTGGAAACACCATATATTTT

j_call: TRBJ2-7
d_call: .
clone_size: few
v_call: TRBV29-1
cdr3_aa: CSAQTVEQYF
cdr3_nt: TGCAGCGCCCAAACAGTCGAGCAGTACTTC

j_call: TRBJ1-1
d_call: .
clone_size: .
v_call: TRBV19
cdr3_aa: CASRRGGEGTEAFF
cdr3_nt: TGTGCCAGCCGCCGCGGGGGCGAAGGCACTGAAGCTTTCTTT

j_call: TRBJ1-2
d_call: TRBD1
clone_size: .
v_call: TRBV6-5
cdr3_aa: CASSYSGQGSYGYTF
cdr3_nt: TGTGCCAGCAGTTACTCCGGACAGGGGTCCTATGGCTACACCTTC

j_call: TRBJ1-5
d_call: .
clone_size: .
v_call: TRBV2
cdr3_aa: CASSGGHQPQHF
cdr3_nt: TGTGCCAGCAGTGGGGGTCATCAGCCCCAGCATTTT

j_call: TRBJ2-7
d_call: .
clone_size: .
v_call: TRBV7-2
cdr3_aa: CASSLQGGGPYEQYF
cdr3_nt: TGTGCCAGCAGCTTACAGGGTGGAGGCCCCTACGAGCAGTACTTC

j_call: TRBJ2-7
d_call: .
clone_size: .
v_call: TRBV10-3
cdr3_aa: CAISESTGTALDEQYF
cdr3_nt: TGTGCCATCAGTGAGTCCACCGGGACCGCCCTAGACGAGCAGTACTTC

j_call: TRBJ2-2
d_call: .
clone_size: .
v_call: TRBV6-6
cdr3_aa: CASSNRMWGSTGELFF
cdr3_nt: TGTGCCAGCAGCAACCGGATGTGGGGTTCCACCGGGGAGCTGTTTTTT

j_call: TRBJ1-5
d_call: TRBD1
clone_size: .
v_call: TRBV19
cdr3_aa: CASSWDRADRPQHF
cdr3_nt: TGTGCCAGTAGTTGGGACAGGGCGGACCGGCCCCAGCATTTT

j_call: TRBJ1-5
d_call: .
clone_size: .
v_call: TRBV2
cdr3_aa: CASSEAGAVNQPQHF
cdr3_nt: TGTGCCAGCAGTGAAGCGGGGGCAGTCAATCAGCCCCAGCATTTT

j_call: TRBJ1-1
d_call: .
clone_size: .
v_call: TRBV29-1
cdr3_aa: CSAQQGVNTEAFF
cdr3_nt: TGCAGCGCTCAACAGGGAGTAAACACTGAAGCTTTCTTT

j_call: TRBJ2-7
d_call: TRBD2
clone_size: .
v_call: TRBV2
cdr3_aa: CASIPGLGGRASPYEQYF
cdr3_nt: TGTGCCAGCATTCCAGGTCTTGGGGGGAGGGCCTCCCCCTACGAGCAGTACTTC

j_call: TRBJ2-5
d_call: TRBD2
clone_size: .
v_call: TRBV9
cdr3_aa: CASSVGLAGETQYF
cdr3_nt: TGTGCCAGCAGCGTAGGACTAGCGGGGGAGACCCAGTACTTC

j_call: TRBJ2-1
d_call: .
clone_size: once
v_call: TRBV4-1
cdr3_aa: CASSQPFYNEQFF
cdr3_nt: TGCGCCAGCAGCCAGCCCTTCTACAATGAGCAGTTCTTC

j_call: TRBJ2-7
d_call: .
clone_size: .
v_call: TRBV7-3
cdr3_aa: CASSPRTAFYEQYF
cdr3_nt: TGTGCCAGCAGCCCGCGGACAGCGTTCTACGAGCAGTACTTC

j_call: TRBJ2-3
d_call: .
clone_size: .
v_call: TRBV5-1
cdr3_aa: CASSGISGDTQYF
cdr3_nt: TGCGCCAGCAGCGGGATTAGCGGAGATACGCAGTATTTT

j_call: TRBJ2-5
d_call: .
clone_size: .
v_call: TRBV7-9
cdr3_aa: CASSPRRFVQETQYF
cdr3_nt: TGTGCCAGCAGCCCTCGTCGATTCGTCCAAGAGACCCAGTACTTC

j_call: TRBJ2-6
d_call: .
clone_size: .
v_call: TRBV28
cdr3_aa: CASSLRGSGANVLTF
cdr3_nt: TGTGCCAGCAGTTTAAGGGGCTCTGGGGCCAACGTCCTGACTTTC

j_call: TRBJ2-7
d_call: .
clone_size: .
v_call: TRBV6-6
cdr3_aa: CASSLLQSSYEQYF
cdr3_nt: TGTGCCAGCAGTCTCCTACAGAGCTCCTACGAGCAGTACTTC

j_call: TRBJ1-6
d_call: .
clone_size: few
v_call: TRBV28
cdr3_aa: CASGKPRQRVDSPLHF
cdr3_nt: TGTGCCAGCGGGAAACCGCGACAGAGGGTCGACTCACCCCTCCACTTT

j_call: TRBJ1-1
d_call: .
clone_size: .
v_call: TRBV18
cdr3_aa: CASSPGVRGRAEAFF
cdr3_nt: TGTGCCAGCTCACCTGGAGTGAGGGGGAGAGCTGAAGCTTTCTTT

j_call: TRBJ1-3
d_call: .
clone_size: .
v_call: TRBV7-9
cdr3_aa: CASIDNRAGNTIYF
cdr3_nt: TGTGCCAGCATCGACAACAGGGCTGGAAACACCATATATTTT

j_call: TRBJ2-7
d_call: TRBD1
clone_size: .
v_call: TRBV19
cdr3_aa: CASSGGQGFSYEQYF
cdr3_nt: TGTGCCAGTAGTGGGGGACAGGGATTCTCCTACGAGCAGTACTTC

j_call: TRBJ1-3
d_call: TRBD1
clone_size: .
v_call: TRBV18
cdr3_aa: CASSPGTEGNTIYF
cdr3_nt: TGTGCCAGCTCTCCCGGGACAGAAGGAAACACCATATATTTT

j_call: TRBJ2-5
d_call: TRBD1
clone_size: once
v_call: TRBV9
cdr3_aa: CASSVGQGGQETQYF
cdr3_nt: TGTGCCAGCAGCGTTGGACAGGGGGGTCAAGAGACCCAGTACTTC

j_call: TRBJ2-7
d_call: .
clone_size: .
v_call: TRBV6-1
cdr3_aa: CASSEGNRVIEAQYF
cdr3_nt: TGTGCCAGCAGTGAAGGGAACAGGGTCATCGAGGCGCAGTACTTC

j_call: TRBJ2-7
d_call: .
clone_size: many
v_call: TRBV28
cdr3_aa: CASTRTGTLIYEQYF
cdr3_nt: TGTGCCAGCACTAGAACCGGGACCCTCATCTACGAGCAGTACTTC

j_call: TRBJ2-7
d_call: TRBD1
clone_size: .
v_call: TRBV28
cdr3_aa: CASSTRQGTYEQYF
cdr3_nt: TGTGCCAGCAGTACTCGACAGGGTACCTACGAGCAGTACTTC

j_call: TRBJ1-2
d_call: .
clone_size: .
v_call: TRBV11-2
cdr3_aa: CASSLAGASNYGYTF
cdr3_nt: TGTGCCAGCAGCTTGGCAGGGGCTTCTAACTATGGCTACACCTTC

j_call: TRBJ2-5
d_call: .
clone_size: .
v_call: TRBV20-1
cdr3_aa: CSATGFETQYF
cdr3_nt: TGCAGTGCGACCGGGTTTGAGACCCAGTACTTC

j_call: TRBJ1-1
d_call: .
clone_size: .
v_call: TRBV2
cdr3_aa: CATRDPRGGGTEAFF
cdr3_nt: TGTGCCACCAGGGACCCCAGGGGAGGAGGCACTGAAGCTTTCTTT

j_call: TRBJ2-5
d_call: .
clone_size: .
v_call: TRBV7-2
cdr3_aa: CASSLYGIQETQYF
cdr3_nt: TGTGCCAGCAGCTTATACGGCATCCAAGAGACCCAGTACTTC

j_call: TRBJ1-3
d_call: .
clone_size: .
v_call: TRBV7-6
cdr3_aa: CASSVSRGSGNTIYF
cdr3_nt: TGTGCCAGCAGCGTGAGTCGCGGCTCTGGAAACACCATATATTTT

j_call: TRBJ2-7
d_call: TRBD1
clone_size: .
v_call: TRBV5-1
cdr3_aa: CASSFGQGAGEQYF
cdr3_nt: TGCGCCAGCAGCTTCGGACAGGGGGCGGGAGAGCAGTACTTC

j_call: TRBJ2-1
d_call: TRBD2
clone_size: few
v_call: TRBV14
cdr3_aa: CASSGGAGAFLEQFF
cdr3_nt: TGTGCCAGCAGCGGAGGGGCGGGAGCCTTCCTGGAGCAGTTCTTC

j_call: TRBJ1-1
d_call: .
clone_size: few
v_call: TRBV6-5
cdr3_aa: CASSYDPRHTEAFF
cdr3_nt: TGTGCCAGCAGTTACGACCCGAGGCACACTGAAGCTTTCTTT

j_call: TRBJ2-1
d_call: .
clone_size: .
v_call: TRBV7-2
cdr3_aa: CASSGGRAYNEQFF
cdr3_nt: TGTGCCAGCAGCGGTGGCAGGGCCTACAATGAGCAGTTCTTC

j_call: TRBJ2-2
d_call: .
clone_size: .
v_call: TRBV4-1
cdr3_aa: CASSPRGTALNTGELFF
cdr3_nt: TGCGCCAGCAGCCCCCGGGGGACAGCTTTGAACACCGGGGAGCTGTTTTTT

j_call: TRBJ2-2
d_call: .
clone_size: .
v_call: TRBV4-2
cdr3_aa: CASSQEDSSNTGELFF
cdr3_nt: TGTGCCAGCAGCCAAGAAGACAGTTCTAACACCGGGGAGCTGTTTTTT

j_call: TRBJ2-1
d_call: TRBD1
clone_size: .
v_call: TRBV6-1
cdr3_aa: CASSETGGEQFF
cdr3_nt: TGTGCCAGCAGTGAAACAGGGGGCGAGCAGTTCTTC

j_call: TRBJ2-3
d_call: TRBD2
clone_size: .
v_call: TRBV14
cdr3_aa: CASSQDPWRAGGPLGPDTQYF
cdr3_nt: TGTGCCAGCAGCCAAGATCCCTGGAGAGCGGGAGGGCCTCTCGGCCCAGATACGCAGTATTTT

j_call: TRBJ2-3
d_call: .
clone_size: once
v_call: TRBV11-2
cdr3_aa: CASSPQGTTDTQYF
cdr3_nt: TGTGCCAGCAGCCCCCAGGGTACTACAGATACGCAGTATTTT

j_call: TRBJ2-2
d_call: TRBD1
clone_size: .
v_call: TRBV28
cdr3_aa: CASMKGTGGTGELFF
cdr3_nt: TGTGCCAGCATGAAAGGGACAGGGGGAACCGGGGAGCTGTTTTTT

j_call: TRBJ2-6
d_call: .
clone_size: .
v_call: TRBV29-1
cdr3_aa: CSVDGESGANVLTF
cdr3_nt: TGCAGCGTTGACGGTGAGTCTGGGGCCAACGTCCTGACTTTC

j_call: TRBJ2-5
d_call: .
clone_size: once
v_call: TRBV11-2
cdr3_aa: CASSLSNGGETQYF
cdr3_nt: TGTGCCAGCAGCCTTTCCAATGGTGGCGAGACCCAGTACTTC

j_call: TRBJ2-5
d_call: TRBD2
clone_size: .
v_call: TRBV10-3
cdr3_aa: CATTTGGETQYF
cdr3_nt: TGTGCCACCACTACGGGAGGCGAGACCCAGTACTTC

j_call: TRBJ1-2
d_call: .
clone_size: once
v_call: TRBV6-1
cdr3_aa: CASVRLPLGLDGYTF
cdr3_nt: TGTGCCAGCGTCCGCCTCCCCCTGGGGCTTGATGGCTACACCTTC

j_call: TRBJ1-1
d_call: .
clone_size: .
v_call: TRBV19
cdr3_aa: CASSDRGRLNTEAFF
cdr3_nt: TGTGCCAGTAGCGATCGGGGGCGTTTGAACACTGAAGCTTTCTTT